This TCR beta chain was retrieved from a study of glioma-infiltrating T cells after dendritic cell vaccination. At the level of the study: Treatment, given 2003 to 2012, was autologous tumor lysate-pulsed dendritic cell vaccination. Patients received three intradermal dendritic cell vaccine injections at biweekly intervals. The vaccine used monocyte-derived dendritic cells pulsed overnight with autologous tumor lysate.

Amplification used 60 V beta primers and 13 J beta primers. Repertoires were generated with immunoSEQ multiplex PCR, while TCRdb's copy carries only in-frame clones and drops some. The data contain about 95,000 clones, about 85% of them seen just once; the ten biggest clones take up just under 3%. Germline loops: CDR1 LGHNA, CDR2 YSLEER. The CDR3 has 17 residues. V lost 0 bases, J lost 5 bases, and 12 bases stayed unmatched. The material was blood, obtained before dendritic cell vaccination. The clonotype comes from a human donor with glioblastoma. The genes are TRBV4-3 and TRBJ1-1; TRBD1 agrees at 7 bases. The CDR3 protein is CASSQDERAGGWTEAFF. The CDR3 nucleotides are TGCGCCAGCAGCCAAGACGAAAGGGCAGGGGGGTGGACTGAAGCTTTCTTT.